This T cell receptor (beta chain) comes out of a study of blood T cells in healthy people across ages. Study-wide results and caveats: Donors of long life had a larger count of naive CD4+ cells and greater diversity than aged donors. A roughly linear fall in TCR beta diversity per million T cells was seen with increasing age.

About this clonotype itself: The antigen is unknown.

The authors ran a second PCR of roughly 6 to 12 cycles using a sample-barcoded 5' primer and a J-beta primer mix. MiXCR, applied by TCRdb to the 5' RACE reads, yields one record per CDR3 protein. Of 700,000 to 900,000 distinct CDR3 sequences in the sample, around half were seen once. V lost 4 bases and J 6 bases, leaving 6 bases between the germline ends. Germline CDR1 SGHTA, CDR2 FQGNSA. CDR3 length: 12 amino acids. The chain recombines TRBV7-2 with TRBJ1-4; D uncertain. The sequence was collected from a man older than 75 in good health. The specimen was blood. The CDR3 nucleotides are TGTGCCAGCAGCTCCAATGATGAAAAACTGTTTTTT. Translated, it gives CASSSNDEKLFF.